These 20 T cell receptor beta chains were all obtained from the same sample, sequenced in a study of stem cell transplantation in POMP-related autoinflammatory disease (dated by TCRdb to about 2021). The time point label of this sample denotes: after hematopoietic stem cell transplant. Receptors were amplified or captured by the immunoSEQ multiplex PCR assay. Not all clones reach the TCRdb copy of this immuneACCESS table, which keeps in-frame sequences only. Checked studies attribute under half of the gap to unresolved V genes and leave the rest unexplained. The sample profile shows roughly 68,000 clones; just over 90% of them were found once. 0.6% to 0.8% of the sample lies in the top ten. The sample in question was CD4+ T cells from PBMCs, obtained after stem cell transplantation. These receptors all come from a human patient with POMP-related autoinflammation and immune dysregulation (PRAID). Some T cells may derive from the graft donor when a transplant has been performed.

The V gene is TRBV7-9, the J gene TRBJ2-7, with D maybe TRBD2 (6 bases). CDR3 length: 14 amino acids. V lost 5 bases to trimming and J lost 5 bases, with 16 bases between them. CDR1 SEHNR and CDR2 FQNEAQ come from the germline V gene (reference sequence). In nucleotides, the CDR3 is TGTGCCAGCAGCAGACGACTAGAACCTGACGAGCAGTACTTC. Translating gives CASSRRLEPDEQYF. The full variable domain, with the rest looked up from reference TRBV7-9 and TRBJ2-7, is DTGVSQNPRHKITKRGQNVTFRCDPISEHNRLYWYRQTLGQGPEFLTYFQNEAQLEKSRLLSDRFSAERPKGSFSTLEIQRTEQGDSAMYLCASSRRLEPDEQYFGPGTRLTVT.

This clone has a single count. The chain's CDR3 is CASSWTGVNEKLFF. In nucleotides, the CDR3 is TGTGCCAGCAGTTGGACAGGGGTTAATGAAAAACTGTTTTTT. The V gene is TRBV6-5, the J gene TRBJ1-4; 9 positions agree with TRBD1. The germline V gene encodes CDR1 MNHEY and CDR2 SVGAGI. The CDR3 sequence is 14 residues long. V gave up 4 bases and J gave up 4 bases; unmatched junction bases: 1.

This sequence joins TRBV6-5 and TRBJ2-7; 7 bases fit TRBD1. Per the germline V gene, CDR1 is MNHEY and CDR2 is SVGAGI. CDR3 length: 14 residues. The V and J ends lost 5 bases and 4 bases, in that order; junction bases with no gene match: 8. The CDR3 DNA sequence: TGTGCCAGCAGTACTTGGGACAGTGATTACGAGCAGTACGTC. Translated: CASSTWDSDYEQYV.

CDR3 DNA: TGTGCCAGTCGGGGGACCTACAATGAGCAGTTCTTC. Translating gives CASRGTYNEQFF. The chain couples TRBV19 to TRBJ2-1, with a weak D call TRBD2 (6 bases). The CDR3 has 12 amino acids. Trimming stripped 8 bases from V and 2 bases from J, with 7 bases between. Germline loops: CDR1 LNHDA, CDR2 SQIVND (reference sequence).

The rearrangement joins TRBV27 to TRBJ2-2; D not resolved. The V and J ends lost 5 bases and 6 bases respectively, with 19 bases between them. Germline V gives CDR1 MNHEY, CDR2 SMNVEV (reference sequence). This CDR3 is 16 amino acids long. The CDR3 nucleotides are TGTGCCAGCAGTCCGACACTGTTTTGGGGTCCCGGGGAGCTGTTTTTT. This codes for CASSPTLFWGPGELFF.

The rearrangement links TRBV18 to TRBJ1-4; D is uncertain. V lost 3 bases and J 8 bases, leaving 7 bases between the germline ends. There are 12 residues in the CDR3. In germline, CDR1 is KGHSH, CDR2 LQKENI. The CDR3 DNA sequence: TGTGCCAGCTCACCGGCGGGGGAAAAACTGTTTTTT. Translation gives CASSPAGEKLFF.

There are a few counts of this clone. The DNA for the CDR3 is TGTGCCAGCAGAACGGGCAGGCACACTGAAGCTTTCTTT. Amino acids: CASRTGRHTEAFF. The rearrangement uses TRBV6-5 and TRBJ1-1, with D unclear. The CDR3 contains 13 residues. Trimming removed 6 bases from V and 3 bases from J, with 11 bases in between. Germline V CDR1 and CDR2: MNHEY, SVGAGI.

The V gene is TRBV28, the J gene TRBJ2-5; D uncertain. The CDR3 loop spans 11 amino acids. V gave up 2 bases and J gave up 5 bases, with 3 bases separating them. Per germline, CDR1 MDHEN and CDR2 SYDVKM. The CDR3 protein is CASSLVETQYF. CDR3 coding DNA: TGTGCCAGCAGTTTAGTTGAGACCCAGTACTTC.

V is TRBV2 and J is TRBJ1-6; TRBD1 is a possible D gene (6 bases). Trimming pared 1 base from V and 7 bases from J, leaving 17 bases between. This CDR3 comprises 17 residues. Germline V CDR1 and CDR2: SNHLY, FYNNEI. The CDR3 DNA sequence: TGTGCCAGCAGTGAAGAGGGGGACAATAAAGCGAATTCACCCCTCCACTTT. Residues: CASSEEGDNKANSPLHF.

The chain uses TRBV6-5 and TRBJ2-1; no clear D gene. CDR1 is MNHEY, CDR2 SVGAGI, per germline. Trimming removed 7 bases at V and 5 bases at J, with 3 bases between. The CDR3 is 10 amino acids. The CDR3 DNA sequence: TGTGCCAGCACTGACAATGAGCAGTTCTTC. Residues: CASTDNEQFF.

This chain joins TRBV5-1 and TRBJ1-1, with D uncertain. This CDR3 comprises 13 residues. The V and J ends lost 5 bases and 6 bases respectively, with 14 bases between them. Germline V lookup: CDR1 SGHRS, CDR2 YFSETQ. The CDR3 DNA reads as TGCGCCAGCAGTCCACCCCACTTAGCTGAAGCTTTCTTT. It encodes CASSPPHLAEAFF. Full variable domain (rest looked up from reference TRBV5-1 and TRBJ1-1): KAGVTQTPRYLIKTRGQQVTLSCSPISGHRSVSWYQQTPGQGLQFLFEYFSETQRNKGNFPGRFSGRQFSNSRSEMNVSTLELGDSALYLCASSPPHLAEAFFGQGTRLTVV.

The genes are TRBV28 and TRBJ2-1, with 8 bases aligning to TRBD2. The V gene end was trimmed by 6 bases and the J gene end by 0 bases; junction bases not matched to a gene: 1. The CDR3 runs 14 residues. The germline CDR1 and CDR2 sequences are MDHEN and SYDVKM. CDR3 nucleotide sequence: TGTGCCAGCAGCCGGGGGGGCTCCTACAATGAGCAGTTCTTC. This translates into CASSRGGSYNEQFF.

The chain couples TRBV21-1 to TRBJ1-2. TRBV21-1 is designated a pseudogene. The CDR3 runs 12 residues. This CDR3 reads CASSKEITGYTF. Here the CDR3 DNA reads TGTGCCAGCAGCAAAGAAATAACCGGCTACACCTTC.

The chain recombines TRBV19 with TRBJ1-5; D may be TRBD1 (6 bases). This CDR3 has 15 amino acids. Deletions cut 2 bases from V and 6 bases from J, with 14 bases between. Germline V lookup: CDR1 LNHDA, CDR2 SQIVND (reference sequence). The CDR3 loop reads CASSIQPGHSQPQHF. The CDR3 DNA is TGTGCCAGTAGTATACAACCGGGACACTCTCAGCCCCAGCATTTT. The whole variable domain, filled in from reference TRBV19 and TRBJ1-5, reads DGGITQSPKYLFRKEGQNVTLSCEQNLNHDAMYWYRQDPGQGLRLIYYSQIVNDFQKGDIAEGYSVSREKKESFPLTVTSAQKNPTAFYLCASSIQPGHSQPQHFGDGTRLSIL.

V is TRBV5-1 and J is TRBJ1-1; the D is unclear. V was clipped by 0 bases and J by 1 base, with 7 bases between them. CDR3 size: 14 residues. The germline V gene has CDR1 SGHRS and CDR2 YFSETQ. The CDR3 protein is CASSLERGNTEAFF. The CDR3 nucleotides are TGCGCCAGCAGCTTGGAGCGGGGGAACACTGAAGCTTTCTTT.

This rearrangement joins TRBV19 to TRBJ1-1; D gene unclear. The CDR3 contains 14 residues. CDR1 is LNHDA and CDR2 is SQIVND in the germline V gene (reference sequence). With 3 bases removed from V and 2 bases from J, the gap between germline ends came to 10 bases. The DNA for the CDR3 is TGTGCCAGTAGTATCGGTCCTACCAACACTGAAGCTTTCTTT. This translates into CASSIGPTNTEAFF.

The chain uses TRBV5-1 and TRBJ1-2; D gene unclear. V lost 4 bases and J 4 bases, leaving 11 bases between the germline ends. CDR3 length: 13 residues. Germline V lookup: CDR1 SGHRS, CDR2 YFSETQ. The CDR3 region has the DNA TGCGCCAGCAGCCCTTGGACGGGCTATGGCTACACCTTC. Translating it yields CASSPWTGYGYTF.

The chain uses TRBV5-6 and TRBJ2-5; 7 nucleotides align to TRBD1. Germline V gene lookup returns CDR1 SGHDT and CDR2 YYEEEE. The length of the CDR3 is 15 residues. J was trimmed by 2 bases and V by 6 bases; bases with no gene match: 10. The DNA for the CDR3 is TGTGCCAGCACCACCGGAAGGGGGCATCAAGAGACCCAGTACTTC. Protein product: CASTTGRGHQETQYF.

The chain joins TRBV28 to TRBJ1-5; D remains unclear. Trimming took 5 bases from V and 5 from J, leaving 16 bases between them. Germline values: CDR1 MDHEN, CDR2 SYDVKM. The CDR3 loop spans 15 amino acids. The CDR3 coding sequence is TGTGCCAGCAGTACCCGGACCCTACTCCATCAGCCCCAGCATTTT. This encodes CASSTRTLLHQPQHF.

The chain is built from TRBV6-5 and TRBJ2-7, with TRBD2 identical over 13 bases. CDR3 length equals 13 residues. From germline, CDR1 is MNHEY and CDR2 SVGAGI. V shed 10 bases and J 5 bases; nucleotides not matched to a gene: 5. DNA for the CDR3: TGTGCCACCGATGGGACTAGCGGGAACGAGCAGTACTTC. Its protein product is CATDGTSGNEQYF.